The 26 T cell receptor beta chains reported below all come from one sample, sequenced in a study of CD8+CD57+ T cells in acquired aplastic anemia. CDR3 and TCR beta VDJ profiling relied on genomic DNA as the template. Each CDR3 protein is one row after TCRdb ran MiXCR on the reads. The table shows about 260,000 distinct CDR3 sequences, with 82% occurring only once. Whoever was chosen for sequencing had shown CD8+CD57+ cell expansion by flow cytometry. The material sequenced was sorted CD4+, CD8+, or CD8+CD57+ T cells (not recorded which) from PBMCs. Every receptor here comes from a human donor with aplastic anemia.

The V gene is TRBV7-2, the J gene TRBJ2-7; 7 bases agree with TRBD1. CDR3 size: 13 residues. CDR1 SGHTA and CDR2 FQGNSA come from the germline V gene. V dropped 3 bases and J dropped 5; count of bases not matched to a gene: 4. CDR3 bases: TGTGCCAGCAGCTTCCATGACAGGGACGAGCAGTACTTC. Protein sequence: CASSFHDRDEQYF.

The chain carries TRBV2 and TRBJ2-3; a weak D match, TRBD1 (5 bases). The CDR3 sequence is 11 residues long. In germline, CDR1 is SNHLY, CDR2 FYNNEI. Trimming left V 8 bases short and J 11 bases short, with 14 bases between. CDR3 DNA sequence: TGTGCCAGCGGGGCGCGAAATGAGCAGTATTTT. Protein: CASGARNEQYF.

Turning to this clonotype: Sequence at one end of the junction differs from germline and may be a read error. The chain recombines TRBV2 with TRBJ2-5; 11 bases are a match to TRBD1. This CDR3 has 12 amino acids. Looked up from germline, CDR1 is SNHLY and CDR2 is FYNNEI. CDR3 DNA: TGTGCCGGACAGGGGGCGGGGGAGACCCAGCAGTTC. Translation: CAGQGAGETQQF.

The chain combines TRBV7-2 with TRBJ2-6; TRBD2 is a possible D gene (5 bases). The CDR3 loop spans 16 amino acids. Trimming removed 0 bases at V and 12 bases at J, with 18 bases between. From germline, CDR1 is SGHTA and CDR2 FQGNSA. The CDR3 here is CASSLAGRTGDGVLTF. In DNA form, the CDR3 reads TGTGCCAGCAGCTTAGCGGGTAGGACCGGGGATGGCGTCCTGACTTTC.

The chain is built from TRBV20-1 and TRBJ1-2; D gene uncertain. Trimming took 7 bases from V and 9 from J, leaving 18 bases between them. The CDR3 totals 12 residues. Germline-derived CDR1 and CDR2 are DFQATT and SNEGSKA (reference sequence). CDR3 in amino acids: CSVPTLQDSYTF. The CDR3 DNA reads TGCAGTGTTCCGACCCTCCAGGATAGCTACACCTTC.

The chain joins TRBV24-1 to TRBJ1-6; TRBD1 might be the D (5 bases). V lost 4 bases and J 9 bases, leaving 9 bases between the germline ends. CDR3 size: 13 residues. Germline V gene sequence: CDR1 KGHDR, CDR2 SFDVKD. CDR3 residues: CATSEERGSPLHF. The CDR3 nucleotides read TGTGCCACCAGTGAGGAGAGGGGTTCACCCCTCCACTTT.

The chain employs TRBV7-2 and TRBJ2-6; TRBD1 aligns across 7 bases. Germline CDR1 is SGHTA and CDR2 is FQGNSA. There are 16 residues in the CDR3. V shed 3 bases, J shed 12 bases, and the junction held 14 bases outside the gene matches. This chain's CDR3 is CASSLTGSADYGVLTF. CDR3 sequence (DNA): TGTGCCAGCAGCTTGACAGGGAGCGCCGACTATGGCGTCCTGACTTTC.

The chain combines TRBV5-4 with TRBJ2-1, with TRBD2 matching 10 bases. Germline CDR1 SGHNT, CDR2 YYREEE (reference sequence). V lost 2 bases and J lost 5; bases outside the gene matches: 1. The CDR3 runs 14 residues. CDR3 coding DNA: TGTGCCAGCAGCTTTACTAGCGGGGACAATGAGCAGTTCTTC. Its protein is CASSFTSGDNEQFF. The variable domain in full, with the rest retrieved from reference TRBV5-4 and TRBJ2-1, is ETGVTQSPTHLIKTRGQQVTLRCSSQSGHNTVSWYQQALGQGPQFIFQYYREEENGRGNFPPRFSGLQFPNYSSELNVNALELDDSALYLCASSFTSGDNEQFFGPGTRLTVL.

The V gene is TRBV7-9, the J gene TRBJ2-7; tentatively, D is TRBD2 (6 bases). Germline CDR1 reads SEHNR; CDR2 reads FQNEAQ (reference sequence). V lost 3 bases and J 12 bases, leaving 24 bases between the germline ends. This CDR3 contains 15 residues. The CDR3 sequence is CASSFSRGELYVRYF. The CDR3, as DNA: TGTGCCAGCAGCTTTAGCCGCGGGGAGCTGTATGTTCGGTACTTC.

The rearrangement links TRBV20-1 to TRBJ2-1; 12 bases fit TRBD2. Trimming at V came to 2 bases and at J to 8 bases, leaving 7 bases not matched to a gene. The CDR3 has 15 residues. Germline CDR1 reads DFQATT; CDR2 reads SNEGSKA (reference sequence). The CDR3 protein is CSARLAGGTRDEQFF. In nucleotides, the CDR3 is TGCAGTGCTAGACTAGCGGGGGGGACACGGGATGAGCAGTTCTTC.

This clonotype occurred a few times. V is TRBV7-9 and J is TRBJ2-7; 7 bases fit TRBD1. The CDR3 is 15 residues long. In germline, CDR1 is SEHNR, CDR2 FQNEAQ (reference sequence). The V segment lost 5 bases and the J segment 3 bases; nucleotides outside the gene matches: 10. The CDR3 reads CASSRSGGADYEQYF. In DNA, the CDR3 is TGTGCCAGCAGCCGATCAGGGGGTGCCGACTACGAGCAGTACTTC. The full variable domain, rest sourced from reference TRBV7-9 and TRBJ2-7, is DTGVSQNPRHKITKRGQNVTFRCDPISEHNRLYWYRQTLGQGPEFLTYFQNEAQLEKSRLLSDRFSAERPKGSFSTLEIQRTEQGDSAMYLCASSRSGGADYEQYFGPGTRLTVT.

The chain joins TRBV20-1 to TRBJ1-1, with D unresolved. Trimming removed 6 bases from V and 3 bases from J, with 20 bases in between. The CDR3 length is 15 residues. The germline V gene encodes CDR1 DFQATT and CDR2 SNEGSKA (reference sequence). DNA of the CDR3: TGCAGTGCGTTGCTTTGGGCATGTGGCTACACTGAAGCTTTCTTT. The encoded protein is CSALLWACGYTEAFF.

The chain's CDR3 is CASSLKTNGRSNEQFF. CDR3 nucleotides: TGTGCCAGTAGCCTCAAGACTAACGGGCGCAGCAATGAGCAGTTCTTC. The chain is built from TRBV7-3 and TRBJ2-1; D might be TRBD2 (5 bases). Trimming removed 9 bases at V and 6 bases at J, with 24 bases between. The CDR3 spans 16 residues. In germline, CDR1 is SGHTA, CDR2 FQGTGA.

The gene calls are TRBV5-4 and TRBJ2-7; 7 bases align to TRBD1. Germline CDR1 and CDR2: SGHNT and YYREEE (reference sequence). V shed 4 bases, J shed 1 base, and the junction held 17 bases outside the gene matches. The CDR3 is 18 residues long. The CDR3 bases are TGTGCCAGCAGCGTTGACCGAGATGGGACAGCCCTTTCCTACGAGCAGTACGTC. It encodes CASSVDRDGTALSYEQYV.

The chain uses TRBV9 and TRBJ2-5; 7 nucleotides agree with TRBD2. V shed 4 bases and J 8 bases; nucleotides not matched to a gene: 14. Per germline, CDR1 SGDLS and CDR2 YYNGEE. The CDR3 length is 15 residues. CDR3 amino acids: CASSSTSERADTQYF. In DNA, the CDR3 is TGTGCCAGCAGCTCCACTAGCGAGAGGGCAGATACCCAGTACTTC.

The chain uses TRBV5-5 and TRBJ2-7; 7 positions match TRBD1. V shed 0 bases and J 1 base; nucleotides not matched to a gene: 13. Germline CDR1 reads SGHKS; CDR2 reads YYEKEE (reference sequence). The CDR3 consists of 18 residues. The CDR3 loop is CASSLEQHGTALSYEQYV. As DNA, the CDR3 is TGTGCCAGCAGCTTGGAACAGCACGGGACAGCCCTTTCCTACGAGCAGTACGTC.

About this clonotype: A read error may produce the germline difference seen at one junction end. J is TRBJ2-5 and V is TRBV5-1; D ambiguous. Germline CDR1 SGHRS, CDR2 YFSETQ. This CDR3 region has 14 residues. The CDR3, as DNA: TGTGCCACCAGCAGGACCACCAGCCAAGAGACCCAGTACTTC. Amino acid sequence: CATSRTTSQETQYF.

V is TRBV7-8 and J is TRBJ1-3; D may be TRBD2 (6 bases). Near its end, the DNA agrees better with TRBJ2-3, so the J call may be wrong. This CDR3 spans 14 amino acids. The V gene's germline CDR1 is SGHVS and CDR2 FQNEAQ. The CDR3 DNA follows: TGTGCCAGCAGTGTAAGGGGAGGTCGCGATACGCAGTATTTT. It codes for CASSVRGGRDTQYF.

The J gene is TRBJ1-6, the V gene TRBV5-4, with no clear D. The V gene's germline CDR1 is SGHNT and CDR2 YYREEE (reference sequence). The CDR3 has 16 amino acids. V lost 1 base, J lost 3 bases, and 11 bases lay in between. CDR3 region: CASSLTKGGYNSPLHF. The DNA for the CDR3 is TGTGCCAGCAGCTTGACTAAGGGCGGCTATAATTCACCCCTCCACTTT. Using reference TRBV5-4 and TRBJ1-6 for the parts outside the CDR3, the full variable domain is ETGVTQSPTHLIKTRGQQVTLRCSSQSGHNTVSWYQQALGQGPQFIFQYYREEENGRGNFPPRFSGLQFPNYSSELNVNALELDDSALYLCASSLTKGGYNSPLHFGNGTRLTVT.

This clonotype was recorded once. The chain combines TRBV7-6 with TRBJ1-6, with TRBD1 as a possible D gene (5 bases). V lost 5 bases to trimming and J lost 17 bases, with 28 bases between them. The germline CDR1 and CDR2 sequences are SGHVS and FNYEAQ. This CDR3 is 16 amino acids long. The CDR3 DNA sequence: TGTGCCAGCAGCCTGGGGGAGGGCCCCTATGGGTCACACGTCCACTTT. This encodes CASSLGEGPYGSHVHF.

This clonotype was found a few times. DNA for the CDR3: TGTGCCAGCAGCTTGGGGGGGGGGTACAATGAGCAGTTCTTC. As protein: CASSLGGGYNEQFF. The genes are TRBV5-6 and TRBJ2-1; TRBD2 aligns across 7 bases. The V segment lost 0 bases and the J segment 4 bases; nucleotides outside the gene matches: 1. The V gene's germline CDR1 is SGHDT and CDR2 YYEEEE. This CDR3 is 14 amino acids long.

The J gene is TRBJ1-5, the V gene TRBV2; D call uncertain. The CDR3 is 14 residues long. Germline CDR1 and CDR2: SNHLY and FYNNEI. V lost 3 bases to trimming and J lost 16 bases, with 22 bases between them. The CDR3 protein is CASSDAGIHEQYHF. Written as DNA, the CDR3 is TGTGCCAGCAGTGATGCTGGTATCCATGAGCAGTACCATTTT.

The chain recombines TRBV25-1 with TRBJ1-2, with 7 bases fitting TRBD1. Germline V CDR1 and CDR2: MGHDK, SYGVNS. The CDR3 consists of 14 residues. The V gene end was trimmed by 5 bases and the J gene end by 7 bases; junction bases not matched to a gene: 10. The CDR3 loop is CASSIRQGTSGYTF. DNA for the CDR3: TGTGCCAGCAGTATCCGACAGGGAACTTCTGGCTACACCTTC.

Regarding this clonotype: This likely comes from a read error, as the CDR3 has no conserved phenylalanine or tryptophan at its end. The chain has TRBV11-1 and TRBJ2-1; 9 positions match TRBD2. Germline CDR1 is SGHAT and CDR2 is FQDESV (reference sequence). The CDR3 totals 16 residues. The ends lost 3 bases at V and 8 bases at J; junction bases unmatched: 11. The CDR3 region has the DNA TGTGCCAGCAGCTTTGAACGGAGCGGGGGGAGCGATGAGCAGTTCCTC. As protein: CASSFERSGGSDEQFL.

CDR3 in DNA: TGTGCCAGCAGCTCACCGGGACAGGCCAACACGCACGAGCAGTACGTC. Residues: CASSSPGQANTHEQYV. The chain is built from TRBV7-8 and TRBJ2-7; 8 bases are shared with TRBD1. This CDR3 has 16 amino acids. Germline V gene lookup returns CDR1 SGHVS and CDR2 FQNEAQ. The V and J ends lost 4 bases and 5 bases, in that order; junction bases with no gene match: 13.

This sequence joins TRBV7-8 and TRBJ1-6, with TRBD1 matching 7 bases. Trimming cost V 4 bases and J 10 bases; bases outside gene matches: 10. The germline V gene encodes CDR1 SGHVS and CDR2 FQNEAQ. This CDR3 region has 15 residues. The CDR3 coding sequence is TGTGCCAGCAGCTACAGACAGGGCGTGAACTCACCCCTCCACTTT. This gives the protein CASSYRQGVNSPLHF.